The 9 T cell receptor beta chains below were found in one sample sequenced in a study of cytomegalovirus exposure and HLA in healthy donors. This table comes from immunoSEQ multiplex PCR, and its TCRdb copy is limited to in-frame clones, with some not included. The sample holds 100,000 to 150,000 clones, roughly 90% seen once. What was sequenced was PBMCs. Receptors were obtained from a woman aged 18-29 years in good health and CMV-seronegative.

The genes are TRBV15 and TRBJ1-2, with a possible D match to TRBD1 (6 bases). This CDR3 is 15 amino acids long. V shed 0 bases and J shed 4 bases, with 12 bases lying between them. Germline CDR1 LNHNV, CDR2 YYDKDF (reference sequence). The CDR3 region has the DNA TGTGCCACCAGCAGAGATCGGGACACCCTCTATGGCTACACCTTC. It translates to CATSRDRDTLYGYTF.

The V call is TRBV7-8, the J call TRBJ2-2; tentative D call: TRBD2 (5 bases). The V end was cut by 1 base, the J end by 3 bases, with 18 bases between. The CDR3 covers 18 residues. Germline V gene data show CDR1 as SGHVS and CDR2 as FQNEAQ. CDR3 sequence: CASSLVKGARVDTGELFF. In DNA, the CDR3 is TGTGCCAGCAGCTTAGTGAAGGGAGCACGCGTGGACACCGGGGAGCTGTTTTTT.

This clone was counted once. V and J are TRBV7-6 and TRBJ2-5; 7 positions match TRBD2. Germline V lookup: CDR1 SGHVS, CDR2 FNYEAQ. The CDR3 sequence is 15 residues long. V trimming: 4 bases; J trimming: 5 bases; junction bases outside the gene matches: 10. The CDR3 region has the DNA TGTGCCAGCAGCTCCTCCTACGGGGAGGGGGAGACCCAGTACTTC. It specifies CASSSSYGEGETQYF. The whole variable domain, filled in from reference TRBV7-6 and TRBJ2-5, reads GAGVSQSPRYKVTKRGQDVALRCDPISGHVSLYWYRQALGQGPEFLTYFNYEAQQDKSGLPNDRFSAERPEGSISTLTIQRTEQRDSAMYRCASSSSYGEGETQYFGPGTRLLVL.

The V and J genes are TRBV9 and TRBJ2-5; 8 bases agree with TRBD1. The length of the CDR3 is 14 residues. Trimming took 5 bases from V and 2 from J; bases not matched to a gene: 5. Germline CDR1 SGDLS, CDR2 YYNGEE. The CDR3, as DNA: TGTGCCAGCAGTCCCCGACAGGGGCAAGAGACCCAGTACTTC. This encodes CASSPRQGQETQYF.

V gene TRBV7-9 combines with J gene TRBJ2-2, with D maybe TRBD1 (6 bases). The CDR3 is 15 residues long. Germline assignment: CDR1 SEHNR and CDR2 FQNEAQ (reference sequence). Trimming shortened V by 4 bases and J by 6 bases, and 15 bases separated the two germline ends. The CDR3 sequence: CASSSVQGRAGELFF. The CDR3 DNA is TGTGCCAGCAGCTCCGTCCAGGGGCGGGCCGGGGAGCTGTTTTTT. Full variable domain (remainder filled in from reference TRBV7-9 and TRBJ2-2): DTGVSQNPRHKITKRGQNVTFRCDPISEHNRLYWYRQTLGQGPEFLTYFQNEAQLEKSRLLSDRFSAERPKGSFSTLEIQRTEQGDSAMYLCASSSVQGRAGELFFGEGSRLTVL.

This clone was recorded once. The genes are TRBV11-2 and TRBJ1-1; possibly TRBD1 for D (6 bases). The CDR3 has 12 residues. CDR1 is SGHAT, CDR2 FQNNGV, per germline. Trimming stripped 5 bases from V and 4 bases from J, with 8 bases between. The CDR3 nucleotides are TGTGCCAGCAGCACGACAGGCACTGAAGCTTTCTTT. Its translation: CASSTTGTEAFF.

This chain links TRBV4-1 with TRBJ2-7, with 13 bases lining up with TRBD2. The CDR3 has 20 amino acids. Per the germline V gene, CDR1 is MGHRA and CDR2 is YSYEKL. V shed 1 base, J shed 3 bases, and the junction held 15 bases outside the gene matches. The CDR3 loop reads CASSQARPGTSGKGGYEQYF. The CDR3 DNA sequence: TGCGCCAGCAGCCAAGCTCGGCCAGGGACTAGCGGGAAGGGGGGCTACGAGCAGTACTTC.

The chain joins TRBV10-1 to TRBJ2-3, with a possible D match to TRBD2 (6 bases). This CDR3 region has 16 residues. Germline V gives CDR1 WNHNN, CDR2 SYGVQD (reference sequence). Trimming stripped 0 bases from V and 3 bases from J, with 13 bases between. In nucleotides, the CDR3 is TGCGCCAGCAGTGAGTCAAGCGGGTCGTCAACAGATACGCAGTATTTT. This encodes CASSESSGSSTDTQYF.

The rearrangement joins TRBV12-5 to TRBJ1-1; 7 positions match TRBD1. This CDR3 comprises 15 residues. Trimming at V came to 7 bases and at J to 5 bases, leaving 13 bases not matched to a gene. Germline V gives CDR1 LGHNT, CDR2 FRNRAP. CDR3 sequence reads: CASAPRGRGKTEAFF. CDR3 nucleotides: TGTGCTAGTGCCCCGAGGGGGCGAGGGAAAACTGAAGCTTTCTTT.